These 9 T cell receptor beta chains originate from one sample sequenced in a study of T cell repertoires in cytomegalovirus infection. One entry per CDR3 protein results from TCRdb running MiXCR on the reads. The sample yields roughly 720,000 distinct CDR3 sequences, 35% to 45% seen once. Sequencing was done on a sample of PBMCs. These receptors came from a human donor in good health (CMV status not recorded). Some clones in this sample may be carry-over from other donors' samples.

This clonotype was counted many times. The chain joins TRBV12-3 or TRBV12-4 to TRBJ2-6; the D gene is possibly TRBD1 (5 bases). V was clipped by 6 bases and J by 1 base, with 10 bases between them. CDR3 length equals 15 residues. The CDR3 region has the DNA TGTGCCAGCAGCGACCAGGGATCTGGGGCCAACGTCCTGACTTTC. This codes for CASSDQGSGANVLTF.

As regards this clonotype: Its ends do not fully match the called genes, so a read error is possible. The chain has TRBV7-3 and TRBJ2-1, with 8 bases identical to TRBD1. From germline, CDR1 is SGHTA and CDR2 FQGTGA. CDR3 length equals 13 residues. CDR3 coding DNA: TGTGACAGCAGCCGCGACAGGGGCAATGAGCAGTTCTTC. It specifies CDSSRDRGNEQFF.

The rearrangement links TRBV11-2 to TRBJ2-2; tentative D call: TRBD1 (6 bases). Germline CDR1 and CDR2: SGHAT and FQNNGV. The CDR3 is 16 residues long. V lost 1 base and J lost 0, with 9 bases in between. This CDR3 reads CASSLAQGSNTGELFF. Written as DNA, the CDR3 is TGTGCCAGCAGCTTAGCCCAGGGGTCGAACACCGGGGAGCTGTTTTTT. Filled out from reference TRBV11-2 and TRBJ2-2, the complete variable domain reads EAGVAQSPRYKIIEKRQSVAFWCNPISGHATLYWYQQILGQGPKLLIQFQNNGVVDDSQLPKDRFSAERLKGVDSTLKIQPAKLEDSAVYLCASSLAQGSNTGELFFGEGSRLTVL.

This chain links TRBV2 with TRBJ1-5; no clear D. Trimming pared 4 bases from V and 7 bases from J, leaving 17 bases between. Germline V lookup: CDR1 SNHLY, CDR2 FYNNEI. This CDR3 region has 15 residues. The CDR3 bases are TGTGCCAGCAGTGTAGAAGACGGAGCTAGCCAGCCCCAGCATTTT. Translating it yields CASSVEDGASQPQHF.

V gene TRBV12-3 or TRBV12-4 combines with J gene TRBJ1-4; TRBD1 agrees at 7 bases. V shed 6 bases and J 8 bases; nucleotides not matched to a gene: 15. The CDR3 has 16 residues. DNA for the CDR3: TGTGCCAGCAGGCACCCCAGGGACAGTAGTGCGGAAAAACTGTTTTTT. It codes for CASRHPRDSSAEKLFF.

This clonotype was seen a handful of times. The chain links TRBV6-5 to TRBJ1-3, with D possibly TRBD1 on 5 matching bases. The CDR3 sequence is 18 residues long. Trimming left V 4 bases short and J 4 bases short, with 23 bases between. Per the germline V gene, CDR1 is MNHEY and CDR2 is SVGAGI. This chain's CDR3 is CASSSGGRIKLPGNTIYF. In DNA form, the CDR3 reads TGTGCCAGCAGTTCTGGGGGACGGATAAAATTACCCGGAAACACCATATATTTT.

A word on this clonotype: Without the conserved terminal phenylalanine or tryptophan, this CDR3 likely stems from a read error. V and J are TRBV7-6 and TRBJ2-3, with 10 bases aligning to TRBD2. This CDR3 spans 16 amino acids. J gave up 6 bases and V 8 bases, and 14 bases lay outside the gene matches. Germline V gives CDR1 SGHVS, CDR2 FNYEAQ. For the CDR3, the DNA is TGTGCCAGCCAAGTCGGGGCTAGCGGGAGAGTGGATACGCAGTATCTT. Translation: CASQVGASGRVDTQYL.

This chain joins TRBV20-1 and TRBJ2-3; TRBD2 agrees at 8 bases. Germline V gene sequence: CDR1 DFQATT, CDR2 SNEGSKA (reference sequence). V lost 5 bases to trimming and J lost 2 bases; unmatched junction nucleotides: 9. This CDR3 spans 15 amino acids. In nucleotides, the CDR3 is TGCAGTGCTGGGCTTTCTAGCGGGTACACAGATACGCAGTATTTT. It yields the protein CSAGLSSGYTDTQYF.

The chain links TRBV28 to TRBJ1-5; a possible D gene is TRBD1 (5 bases). This CDR3 is built from 17 residues. V was pared by 8 bases and J by 1 base, with 21 bases between. From germline, CDR1 is MDHEN and CDR2 SYDVKM. CDR3 in amino acids: CASSKSGRTVSNQPQHF. DNA of the CDR3: TGTGCCAGCTCTAAATCGGGGCGTACGGTGAGCAATCAGCCCCAGCATTTT.